These 6 T cell receptor beta chains were all obtained from the same sample, sequenced in a study of cytomegalovirus exposure and HLA in healthy donors (dated by TCRdb to about 2017). Library method: the immunoSEQ multiplex PCR assay. For the multiplex PCR, a mixture combining 60 forward primers for TCR Vbeta segments and 13 reverse primers for TCR Jbeta segments was used. The source is immuneACCESS, and TCRdb retained only in-frame sequences with V and J called. Part of the clones is not carried over; for the studies checked, unresolved V genes explain less than half of this, and the remainder is unexplained. The sample table contains about 200,000 clones; only one count was recorded for roughly 85% of them. The top ten clonotypes cover less than 2% of the sample. Sequences were obtained from PBMCs. These receptors were taken from a male donor in good health and CMV-seronegative.

This chain links TRBV15 with TRBJ2-6, with D perhaps TRBD2 (6 bases). Germline V CDR1 and CDR2: LNHNV, YYDKDF (reference sequence). The CDR3 contains 21 residues. Between the trimmed V and J ends, which lost 7 bases and 2 bases, there was a span of 30 bases. CDR3 amino acids: CATTAGWVANPGQTGANVLTF. CDR3 nucleotide sequence: TGTGCCACCACCGCGGGATGGGTTGCGAACCCGGGGCAAACTGGGGCCAACGTCCTGACTTTC.

The chain uses TRBV11-2 and TRBJ2-5; TRBD1 matches 7 bases. Germline CDR1 reads SGHAT; CDR2 reads FQNNGV. The CDR3 has 15 amino acids. J gave up 1 base and V 5 bases, and 7 bases lay outside the gene matches. As DNA, the CDR3 is TGTGCCAGCAGCCCCATAAGGACAGGCCAAGAGACCCAGTACTTC. Amino acid sequence: CASSPIRTGQETQYF.

V and J are TRBV5-4 and TRBJ2-2; 8 positions match TRBD2. The CDR3 length is 17 residues. Germline V gene lookup returns CDR1 SGHNT and CDR2 YYREEE (reference sequence). J lost 2 bases, V lost 1 base, and 7 bases had no gene match. Here the CDR3 reads CASSLIAGIRNTGELFF. The CDR3 nucleotides read TGTGCCAGCAGCTTGATAGCGGGGATACGTAACACCGGGGAGCTGTTTTTT.

The V call is TRBV4-2, the J call TRBJ2-2; TRBD2 aligns across 8 bases. CDR3 length: 14 residues. J gave up 5 bases and V 7 bases, and 6 bases lay outside the gene matches. Germline CDR1 LGHNA, CDR2 YNFKEQ. The CDR3 DNA is TGTGCCAGCAAATGGGGCGGGAGGACCGGGGAGCTGTTTTTT. Its translation is CASKWGGRTGELFF.

The chain joins TRBV7-2 to TRBJ2-3; D is perhaps TRBD2 (5 bases). V lost 3 bases to trimming and J lost 4 bases, with 17 bases between them. Germline V lookup: CDR1 SGHTA, CDR2 FQGNSA. CDR3 length: 16 residues. CDR3 sequence reads: CASSFGKNLRADTQYF. In nucleotides, the CDR3 is TGTGCCAGCAGCTTTGGGAAGAATTTGCGGGCAGATACGCAGTATTTT.

This clone was counted between two and nine times. The rearrangement uses TRBV7-3 and TRBJ1-1; the D gene is possibly TRBD1 (5 bases). Trimming pared 5 bases from V and 4 bases from J, leaving 17 bases between. CDR3 size: 15 residues. The germline V gene has CDR1 SGHTA and CDR2 FQGTGA. The DNA for the CDR3 is TGTGCCAGCAGCCCCTCAGGCAGGGTGGGCACTGAAGCTTTCTTT. Translating gives CASSPSGRVGTEAFF.